This T cell receptor beta chain is drawn from a study of blood T cell repertoires in COVID-19. The CDR3 has 13 amino acids. J gave up 5 bases and V 3 bases, and 2 bases lay outside the gene matches. Germline assignment: CDR1 SNHLY and CDR2 FYNNEI. Clones were sequenced by immunoSEQ multiplex PCR, and TCRdb holds only the in-frame ones, with some missing. Of about 250,000 clones detected, 90% to 95% appear once; the ten largest clones hold approximately 2%. Sequenced sample: PBMCs or T cells enriched from blood (not recorded which). The chain employs TRBV2 and TRBJ2-5; TRBD1 matches at 8 bases. The receptor's source is a woman younger than 30 who had recovered from COVID-19. The CDR3 reads CASSEDRAETQYF. The CDR3 DNA follows: TGTGCCAGCAGTGAGGACAGGGCCGAGACCCAGTACTTC. Using reference TRBV2 and TRBJ2-5 for the parts outside the CDR3, the full variable domain is EPEVTQTPSHQVTQMGQEVILRCVPISNHLYFYWYRQILGQKVEFLVSFYNNEISEKSEIFDDQFSVERPDGSNFTLKIRSTKLEDSAMYFCASSEDRAETQYFGPGTRLLVL.